The 6 T cell receptor beta chains in this list originate from one sample, sequenced in a study of shared clonotypes between healthy human individuals (dated by TCRdb to 2020 to 2021). Library generation was performed with the immunoSEQ multiplex PCR assay. TCRdb stores this immuneACCESS table with in-frame sequences only. Part of the clones is absent; in the studies checked, under half of the shortfall reflects unresolved V genes, and no reason is known for the rest. This sample has some 2.1 million clones in its table, and just under 95% of those were observed once. Jointly, the top ten make up more than 0.95% of the sample. CD8 naive samples were obtained by positive selection for CCR7 among CD45RO-negative cells, yielding a CD45RA+CCR7+ population from which TemRA cells were excluded. The sequenced sample consisted of naive CD8+ T cells sorted from blood. Read against the paper, the sample's cell subset or site label means: CD45RA+CCR7+. All receptors derive from a man younger than 30 in good health.

This chain uses TRBV6-5 with TRBJ1-1; a possible D gene is TRBD1 (5 bases). The V end lost 5 bases, the J end lost 8 bases, and 9 bases lay between the germline ends. The germline gives CDR1 MNHEY, CDR2 SVGAGI. The CDR3 has 11 amino acids. CDR3 DNA sequence: TGTGCCAGCAGTACAGGAAAAGAAGCTTTCTTT. Translating gives CASSTGKEAFF.

V usage is TRBV13 and J usage is TRBJ1-1; D not certain. CDR1 is PRHDT and CDR2 is FYEKMQ in the germline V gene (reference sequence). This CDR3 spans 14 amino acids. The V gene lost 0 bases and the J gene lost 5 bases, with 10 bases spanning the gap. The DNA of the CDR3 is TGTGCCAGCAGCTTAGGCCCCAGAGGAACTGAAGCTTTCTTT. Translation: CASSLGPRGTEAFF.

The chain links TRBV2 to TRBJ1-6, with D tentatively TRBD1 (5 bases). The CDR3 runs 17 residues. The V end was cut by 1 base, the J end by 0 bases, with 10 bases between. Germline V gives CDR1 SNHLY, CDR2 FYNNEI. The CDR3: CASSEGGGRSYNSPLHF. The CDR3 region has the DNA TGTGCCAGCAGTGAAGGGGGGGGTCGCTCCTATAATTCACCCCTCCACTTT.

This clone has a single count. J is TRBJ2-3 and V is TRBV10-1; D ambiguous. Trimming left V 8 bases short and J 0 bases short, with 12 bases between. The CDR3 consists of 14 residues. The germline gives CDR1 WNHNN, CDR2 SYGVQD (reference sequence). The CDR3 DNA follows: TGCGCCAGCCTAACGACACCTAGCACAGATACGCAGTATTTT. Its translation is CASLTTPSTDTQYF.

The chain has TRBV6-6 and TRBJ2-1, with D perhaps matching TRBD1 (6 bases). The CDR3 has 16 amino acids. The germline CDR1 and CDR2 sequences are MNHNY and SVGAGI (reference sequence). V shed 5 bases and J shed 7 bases, with 21 bases lying between them. CDR3 residues: CASSTRTVYGPNEQFF. The CDR3 DNA reads as TGTGCCAGCAGTACCCGGACAGTTTATGGCCCTAATGAGCAGTTCTTC.

The chain joins TRBV29-1 to TRBJ2-1, with D perhaps given as TRBD1 or TRBD2 (5 bases each). V was cut by 3 bases and J by 3 bases, with 21 bases left in between. This CDR3 comprises 17 residues. Germline V gene lookup returns CDR1 SQVTM and CDR2 ANQGSEA. The CDR3: CSVDPRMGREIYNEQFF. The CDR3 nucleotides are TGCAGCGTTGACCCTAGAATGGGCAGGGAGATCTACAATGAGCAGTTCTTC.